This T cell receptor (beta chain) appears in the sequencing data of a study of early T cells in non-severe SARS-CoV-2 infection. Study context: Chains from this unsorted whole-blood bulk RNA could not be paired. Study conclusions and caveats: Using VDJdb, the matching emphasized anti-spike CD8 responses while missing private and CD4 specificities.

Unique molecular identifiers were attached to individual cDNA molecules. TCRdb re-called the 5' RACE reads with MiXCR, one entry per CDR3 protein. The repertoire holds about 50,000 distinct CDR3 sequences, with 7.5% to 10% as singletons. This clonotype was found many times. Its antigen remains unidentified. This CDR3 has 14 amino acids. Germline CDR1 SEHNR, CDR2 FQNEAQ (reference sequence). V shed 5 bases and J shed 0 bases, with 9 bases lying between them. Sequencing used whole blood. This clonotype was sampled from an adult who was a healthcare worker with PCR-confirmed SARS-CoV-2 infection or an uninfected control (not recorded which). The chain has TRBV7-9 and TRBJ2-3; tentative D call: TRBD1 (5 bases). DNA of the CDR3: TGTGCCAGCAGCCCCTGGGGCAGCACAGATACGCAGTATTTT. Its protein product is CASSPWGSTDTQYF. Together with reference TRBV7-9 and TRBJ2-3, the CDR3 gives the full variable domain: DTGVSQNPRHKITKRGQNVTFRCDPISEHNRLYWYRQTLGQGPEFLTYFQNEAQLEKSRLLSDRFSAERPKGSFSTLEIQRTEQGDSAMYLCASSPWGSTDTQYFGPGTRLTVL.